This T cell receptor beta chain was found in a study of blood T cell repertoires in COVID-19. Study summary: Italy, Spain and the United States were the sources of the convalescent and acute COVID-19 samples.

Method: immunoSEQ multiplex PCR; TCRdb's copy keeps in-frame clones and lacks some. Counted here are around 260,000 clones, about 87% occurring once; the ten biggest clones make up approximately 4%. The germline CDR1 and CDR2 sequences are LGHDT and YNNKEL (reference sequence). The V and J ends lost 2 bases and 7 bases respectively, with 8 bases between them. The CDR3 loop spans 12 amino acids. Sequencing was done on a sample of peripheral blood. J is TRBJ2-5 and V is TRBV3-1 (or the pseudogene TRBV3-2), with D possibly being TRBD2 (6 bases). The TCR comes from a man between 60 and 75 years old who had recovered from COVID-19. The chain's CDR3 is CASSQRLGTQYF. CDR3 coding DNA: TGTGCCAGCAGCCAAAGACTAGGGACCCAGTACTTC.